This T cell receptor (beta chain) was profiled in a study of T cell responses to AZD1222 COVID-19 vaccine. Points from the study as a whole: Only after the peak T cell response were repertoires sampled. Reportedly, nearly half of unique spike TCRs recognized epitopes outside B.1.351/B.1.1.7 mutations. With dominance at 160-218 and 743-854, vaccine-associated CD4 TCRs spanned spike. Increased Spike-specific TCR breadth and depth were observed after two AZD1222 doses.

Sequenced by immunoSEQ multiplex PCR; TCRdb stores in-frame clones only, minus some. The sample has 85,000 or so clones, approximately 90% seen once. On this clone itself: Its cognate antigen is unknown.

Germline assignment: CDR1 SGHKS and CDR2 YYEKEE (reference sequence). The ends were cut back, 3 bases at V and 3 bases at J, with 13 bases in the middle. This CDR3 is built from 15 residues. The clonotype originates from an adult in good health. The chain uses TRBV5-5 and TRBJ2-1; D possibly matches TRBD1 or TRBD2 (5 bases each). This sample comprised peripheral blood, obtained on day 0 of AZD1222 vaccination. In DNA form, the CDR3 reads TGTGCCAGCAGCTCTTCCGGGACGTACTACAATGAGCAGTTCTTC. This translates into CASSSSGTYYNEQFF.